The T cell receptor beta chain described here comes from a study of cytomegalovirus exposure and HLA in healthy donors. Study in general: The study's early data release held tens of millions of unique TCRs from HLA-typed donors. Study results and caveats: For TCR beta chains, V- and J-gene trimming was later linked to a missense DCLRE1C variant. A cluster of highly shared sequence variants was likely a sequencing artifact.

Trimming at V came to 1 base and at J to 8 bases, leaving 10 bases not matched to a gene. Looked up from germline, CDR1 is SGHTA and CDR2 is FQGNSA. CDR3 length: 16 residues. Note on this clone: As yet, its antigen is unknown.

This PCR relied on a set of 60 Vbeta primers and 13 Jbeta primers. Only in-frame clones appear in the TCRdb table, and some are missing; sequencing was by immunoSEQ multiplex PCR. The sample carries about 180,000 clones, approximately 81% recorded once. This TCR was sampled from a boy younger than 10 in good health and CMV-seronegative. Sequenced input: PBMCs. This sequence joins TRBV7-2 and TRBJ2-1; 8 positions agree with TRBD1. CDR3 sequence reads: CASSLGLQGARYEQFF. The CDR3 DNA reads TGTGCCAGCAGCTTAGGTCTGCAGGGGGCTCGGTATGAGCAGTTCTTC.